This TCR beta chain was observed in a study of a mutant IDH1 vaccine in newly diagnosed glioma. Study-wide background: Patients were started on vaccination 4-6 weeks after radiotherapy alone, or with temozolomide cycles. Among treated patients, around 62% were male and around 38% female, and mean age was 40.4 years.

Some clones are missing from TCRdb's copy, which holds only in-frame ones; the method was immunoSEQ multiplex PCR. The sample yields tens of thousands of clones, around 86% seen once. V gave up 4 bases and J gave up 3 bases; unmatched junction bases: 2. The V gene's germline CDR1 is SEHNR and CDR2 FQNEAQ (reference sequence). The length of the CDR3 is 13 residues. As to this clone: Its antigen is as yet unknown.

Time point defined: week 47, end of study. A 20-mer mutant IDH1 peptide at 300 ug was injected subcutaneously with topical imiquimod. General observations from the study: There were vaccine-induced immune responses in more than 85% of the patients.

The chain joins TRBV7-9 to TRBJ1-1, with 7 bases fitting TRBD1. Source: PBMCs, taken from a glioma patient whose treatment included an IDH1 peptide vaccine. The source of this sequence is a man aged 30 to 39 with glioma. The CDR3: CASSSGTDTEAFF. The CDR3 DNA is TGTGCCAGCAGCTCTGGGACAGACACTGAAGCTTTCTTT.